Below are 25 T cell receptor beta chains sequenced from a single sample in a study of blood T cell repertoires in COVID-19. The repertoire was sequenced with immunoSEQ multiplex PCR; TCRdb's copy has only in-frame clones and lacks some. The data show 250,000 to 350,000 clones, more than 75% seen once. Sequencing used PBMCs or T cells enriched from blood (not recorded which). The receptors originated from an older woman in a cohort exposed to, infected with or recovered from COVID-19 (not recorded which).

The chain uses TRBV18 and TRBJ2-3; D unclear. V lost 2 bases to trimming and J lost 3 bases, with 12 bases between them. This CDR3 spans 15 amino acids. Germline CDR1 is KGHSH and CDR2 is LQKENI. The CDR3 protein is CASSPVRSATDTQYF. CDR3 in DNA: TGTGCCAGCTCACCAGTCAGGTCCGCGACAGATACGCAGTATTTT.

The V gene is TRBV19, the J gene TRBJ2-7, with 13 bases matching TRBD2. CDR3 length: 15 residues. V gave up 7 bases and J gave up 3 bases; unmatched junction bases: 6. Germline V CDR1 and CDR2: LNHDA, SQIVND (reference sequence). CDR3 residues: CASTKGLAGVYEQYF. The CDR3 coding sequence is TGTGCCAGTACTAAAGGACTAGCGGGAGTCTACGAGCAGTACTTC.

The rearrangement links TRBV9 to TRBJ2-3, with D perhaps TRBD2 (6 bases). The CDR3 contains 14 residues. CDR1 is SGDLS and CDR2 is YYNGEE in the germline V gene. V was pared by 0 bases and J by 6 bases, with 11 bases between. CDR3 amino acids: CASSVDGSLDTQYF. The CDR3 DNA sequence: TGTGCCAGCAGCGTAGACGGGAGTCTTGATACGCAGTATTTT.

The chain couples TRBV5-1 to TRBJ2-2; possibly TRBD1 for D (6 bases). Germline V gene lookup returns CDR1 SGHRS and CDR2 YFSETQ. V was clipped by 6 bases and J by 7 bases, with 13 bases between them. This CDR3 has 13 residues. The CDR3 region has the DNA TGCGCCAGCACCCCGGACAGTCTCGGGGAGCTGTTTTTT. Translated: CASTPDSLGELFF.

The chain recombines TRBV11-2 with TRBJ1-6; 8 bases map to TRBD1. The CDR3 covers 15 residues. The germline V gene encodes CDR1 SGHAT and CDR2 FQNNGV. V shed 7 bases and J 8 bases; nucleotides not matched to a gene: 10. CDR3 nucleotides: TGTGCCAGCAACACTATCAGGGGGCAGGATTCACCCCTCCACTTT. It yields the protein CASNTIRGQDSPLHF.

This clone came up once. This rearrangement joins TRBV19 to TRBJ1-5; D is unclear. Germline V gene data show CDR1 as LNHDA and CDR2 as SQIVND (reference sequence). The CDR3 contains 13 residues. The V gene lost 5 bases and the J gene lost 4 bases, with 9 bases spanning the gap. The CDR3 loop is CASSVSVNQPQHF. The CDR3 nucleotides read TGTGCCAGTAGTGTGTCAGTGAATCAGCCCCAGCATTTT.

The chain employs TRBV5-4 and TRBJ1-2; a possible D gene is TRBD1 (6 bases). CDR3 length equals 15 residues. V was pared by 1 base and J by 7 bases, with 17 bases between. Germline values: CDR1 SGHNT, CDR2 YYREEE (reference sequence). The CDR3 DNA reads TGTGCCAGCAGCTTGCGGGCAGGGGTAGGGTCTGGCTACACCTTC. This translates into CASSLRAGVGSGYTF.

The chain recombines TRBV27 with TRBJ2-1; 7 bases are shared with TRBD2. V dropped 0 bases and J dropped 5; count of bases not matched to a gene: 7. This CDR3 is built from 16 residues. Looked up from germline, CDR1 is MNHEY and CDR2 is SMNVEV (reference sequence). The CDR3 reads CASSLSDGDYNNEQFF. The DNA for the CDR3 is TGTGCCAGCAGTTTATCCGATGGGGACTACAACAATGAGCAGTTCTTC.

This chain joins TRBV7-9 and TRBJ2-7, with 10 positions matching TRBD2. The germline CDR1 and CDR2 sequences are SEHNR and FQNEAQ (reference sequence). Germline trimming cut 8 bases from V and 2 bases from J; bases unmatched to any gene: 15. The CDR3 is made up of 17 amino acids. CDR3 loop: CASHRGTWTSGTYEQYF. CDR3 DNA sequence: TGTGCCAGCCACCGAGGAACTTGGACTAGCGGTACCTACGAGCAGTACTTC.

The gene calls are TRBV28 and TRBJ1-6; 8 positions agree with TRBD1. This CDR3 is built from 14 residues. J lost 8 bases, V lost 6 bases, and 6 bases had no gene match. CDR1 MDHEN and CDR2 SYDVKM come from the germline V gene. CDR3 sequence reads: CASSPDRDYSPLHF. In nucleotides, the CDR3 is TGTGCCAGCAGCCCGGACAGGGACTATTCACCCCTCCACTTT. The full variable domain, in which reference TRBV28 and TRBJ1-6 provide the parts outside the CDR3, is DVKVTQSSRYLVKRTGEKVFLECVQDMDHENMFWYRQDPGLGLRLIYFSYDVKMKEKGDIPEGYSVSREKKERFSLILESASTNQTSMYLCASSPDRDYSPLHFGNGTRLTVT.

The gene calls are TRBV27 and TRBJ2-3, with a tentative D call TRBD2 (6 bases). The germline CDR1 and CDR2 sequences are MNHEY and SMNVEV (reference sequence). The CDR3 is made up of 15 amino acids. V was trimmed by 4 bases and J by 1 base, leaving 12 bases between them. The CDR3 sequence is CASSSEGRGTDTQYF. Here the CDR3 DNA reads TGTGCCAGCAGTTCGGAGGGCCGGGGCACAGATACGCAGTATTTT.

The chain employs TRBV30 and TRBJ1-2, with D possibly TRBD1 on 6 matching bases. Germline CDR1 GTSNPN, CDR2 SVGIG (reference sequence). Trimming shortened V by 4 bases and J by 4 bases, and 13 bases separated the two germline ends. The CDR3 loop spans 13 amino acids. The CDR3 is CAWTTGWTYGYTF. The CDR3 coding sequence is TGTGCCTGGACCACAGGGTGGACCTATGGCTACACCTTC. The entire variable domain, with the rest obtained from reference TRBV30 and TRBJ1-2, is as follows: SQTIHQWPATLVQPVGSPLSLECTVEGTSNPNLYWYRQAAGRGLQLLFYSVGIGQISSEVPQNLSASRPQDRQFILSSKKLLLSDSGFYLCAWTTGWTYGYTFGSGTRLTVV.

V is TRBV5-4 and J is TRBJ2-7; 8 bases agree with TRBD1. CDR3 length equals 15 residues. The germline gives CDR1 SGHNT, CDR2 YYREEE (reference sequence). With 1 base clipped from V and 1 base from J, the junction kept 4 bases outside the gene matches. The CDR3 DNA is TGTGCCAGCAGCTTGCTTGGACAGGGATCCTACGAGCAGTACTTC. This codes for CASSLLGQGSYEQYF.

The V and J genes are TRBV2 and TRBJ2-1; TRBD2 matches at 7 bases. Germline V CDR1 and CDR2: SNHLY, FYNNEI. The CDR3 has 15 amino acids. The V and J ends lost 4 bases and 8 bases, in that order; junction bases with no gene match: 11. CDR3 coding DNA: TGTGCCAGCAGTGCTCTAGCGGACCCCAAGGATGAGCAGTTCTTC. Amino acids: CASSALADPKDEQFF.

The rearrangement links TRBV27 to TRBJ2-2, with 14 positions matching TRBD2. Germline V gives CDR1 MNHEY, CDR2 SMNVEV (reference sequence). Unmatched junction bases numbered 12, after V lost 6 bases and J lost 6 bases. The CDR3 runs to 18 residues. The CDR3 DNA follows: TGTGCCAGCAGCCTTCAACACCGGACTAGCGGGAGGCCCGGGGAGCTGTTTTTT. This translates into CASSLQHRTSGRPGELFF.

The chain uses TRBV12-3 or TRBV12-4 and TRBJ2-1, with no clear D. With 2 bases removed from V and 13 bases from J, the gap between germline ends came to 12 bases. This CDR3 is built from 12 residues. The CDR3 here is CASSLKALNQFF. For the CDR3, the DNA is TGTGCCAGCAGTTTAAAAGCCCTAAACCAGTTCTTC.

This clone has only one observation. The chain links TRBV21-1 to TRBJ1-2; the DNA was not compared with TRBD1, the D call given in the table. TRBV21-1 has pseudogene status. The CDR3 is made up of 15 amino acids. The CDR3 spells CASSKEGGQGDGYTF. In DNA, the CDR3 is TGTGCCAGCAGCAAAGAAGGTGGACAGGGTGATGGCTACACCTTC.

The rearrangement uses TRBV4-3 and TRBJ2-7; 7 bases fit TRBD1. After removal of 0 bases from V and 6 bases from J, the junction contained 11 bases not matched to a gene. The germline V gene has CDR1 LGHNA and CDR2 YSLEER. The CDR3 has 16 residues. CDR3 residues: CASSQDQGERPTEQYF. CDR3 DNA: TGCGCCAGCAGCCAAGATCAGGGGGAGCGTCCAACCGAGCAGTACTTC.

This clone has a single count. The chain couples TRBV18 to TRBJ2-7; perhaps TRBD1 as D (6 bases). This CDR3 region has 12 residues. Trimming left V 3 bases short and J 5 bases short, with 8 bases between. Germline CDR1 KGHSH, CDR2 LQKENI. The CDR3 spells CASSPQGNEQYF. CDR3 coding DNA: TGTGCCAGCTCACCCCAGGGGAACGAGCAGTACTTC.

This chain links TRBV9 with TRBJ1-4; 9 bases line up with TRBD1. The CDR3 contains 15 residues. V lost 4 bases and J lost 8; bases outside the gene matches: 9. Germline V gives CDR1 SGDLS, CDR2 YYNGEE. Here the CDR3 reads CASSSSTGGREKLFF. The CDR3 bases are TGTGCCAGCAGCTCATCGACAGGGGGGCGCGAAAAACTGTTTTTT. Filled out from reference TRBV9 and TRBJ1-4, the complete variable domain reads DSGVTQTPKHLITATGQRVTLRCSPRSGDLSVYWYQQSLDQGLQFLIQYYNGEERAKGNILERFSAQQFPDLHSELNLSSLELGDSALYFCASSSSTGGREKLFFGSGTQLSVL.

As DNA, the CDR3 is TGTGCCAGCTCCGGTTTCCCCTCCTACGAGCAGTACTTC. Encoded protein: CASSGFPSYEQYF. This chain joins TRBV25-1 and TRBJ2-7, with D uncertain. Germline loops: CDR1 MGHDK, CDR2 SYGVNS. The CDR3 consists of 13 residues. Trimming stripped 8 bases from V and 0 bases from J, with 11 bases between.

This chain links TRBV19 with TRBJ2-1; TRBD2 matches at 13 bases. The CDR3 is 15 residues long. Germline V gene sequence: CDR1 LNHDA, CDR2 SQIVND (reference sequence). The J segment lost 10 bases and the V segment lost 4 bases, leaving 7 bases of the junction unmatched. The CDR3 protein is CASSTTSGRGKEQFF. Written as DNA, the CDR3 is TGTGCCAGTAGTACAACTAGCGGGAGGGGTAAGGAGCAGTTCTTC. Full variable domain (outside the CDR3, taken from reference TRBV19 and TRBJ2-1): DGGITQSPKYLFRKEGQNVTLSCEQNLNHDAMYWYRQDPGQGLRLIYYSQIVNDFQKGDIAEGYSVSREKKESFPLTVTSAQKNPTAFYLCASSTTSGRGKEQFFGPGTRLTVL.

The genes are TRBV28 and TRBJ1-1, with D possibly being TRBD1 (6 bases). There are 17 residues in the CDR3. The ends were cut back, 6 bases at V and 4 bases at J, with 24 bases in the middle. The germline gives CDR1 MDHEN, CDR2 SYDVKM. The CDR3 sequence is CASRRVSGGGGSTEAFF. The CDR3 nucleotides read TGTGCCAGCAGGAGGGTCTCTGGGGGCGGGGGGAGCACTGAAGCTTTCTTT.

The V call is TRBV28, the J call TRBJ1-2; 8 bases are a match to TRBD1. J gave up 7 bases and V 6 bases, and 7 bases lay outside the gene matches. The germline CDR1 and CDR2 sequences are MDHEN and SYDVKM. The CDR3 has 13 residues. The CDR3 sequence is CASSPQGAGGYTF. CDR3 bases: TGTGCCAGCAGCCCCCAGGGGGCGGGTGGCTACACCTTC.

Only a few counts were recorded for this clone. The V gene is TRBV19, the J gene TRBJ1-3, with 10 bases matching TRBD1. This CDR3 region has 16 residues. Germline V gene sequence: CDR1 LNHDA, CDR2 SQIVND (reference sequence). The V segment lost 5 bases and the J segment 4 bases; nucleotides outside the gene matches: 8. DNA for the CDR3: TGTGCCAGTAGTTCCCGGACAGGGGGACCCGGAAACACCATATATTTT. It encodes CASSSRTGGPGNTIYF.